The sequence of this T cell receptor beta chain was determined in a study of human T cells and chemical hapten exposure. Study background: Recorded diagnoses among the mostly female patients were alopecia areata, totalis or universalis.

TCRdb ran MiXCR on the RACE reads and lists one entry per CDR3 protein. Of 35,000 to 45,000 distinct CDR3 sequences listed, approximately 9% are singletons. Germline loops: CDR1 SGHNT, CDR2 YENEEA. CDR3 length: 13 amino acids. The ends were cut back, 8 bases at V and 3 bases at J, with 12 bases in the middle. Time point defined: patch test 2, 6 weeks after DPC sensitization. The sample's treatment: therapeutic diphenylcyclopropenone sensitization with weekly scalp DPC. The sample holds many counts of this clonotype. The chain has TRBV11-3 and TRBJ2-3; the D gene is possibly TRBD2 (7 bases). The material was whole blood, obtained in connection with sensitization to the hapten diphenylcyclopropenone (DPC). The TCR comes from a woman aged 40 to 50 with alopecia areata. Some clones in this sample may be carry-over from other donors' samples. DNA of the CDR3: TGTGCCAGCGGGGGGGCCGGTACAGATACGCAGTATTTT. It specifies CASGGAGTDTQYF.